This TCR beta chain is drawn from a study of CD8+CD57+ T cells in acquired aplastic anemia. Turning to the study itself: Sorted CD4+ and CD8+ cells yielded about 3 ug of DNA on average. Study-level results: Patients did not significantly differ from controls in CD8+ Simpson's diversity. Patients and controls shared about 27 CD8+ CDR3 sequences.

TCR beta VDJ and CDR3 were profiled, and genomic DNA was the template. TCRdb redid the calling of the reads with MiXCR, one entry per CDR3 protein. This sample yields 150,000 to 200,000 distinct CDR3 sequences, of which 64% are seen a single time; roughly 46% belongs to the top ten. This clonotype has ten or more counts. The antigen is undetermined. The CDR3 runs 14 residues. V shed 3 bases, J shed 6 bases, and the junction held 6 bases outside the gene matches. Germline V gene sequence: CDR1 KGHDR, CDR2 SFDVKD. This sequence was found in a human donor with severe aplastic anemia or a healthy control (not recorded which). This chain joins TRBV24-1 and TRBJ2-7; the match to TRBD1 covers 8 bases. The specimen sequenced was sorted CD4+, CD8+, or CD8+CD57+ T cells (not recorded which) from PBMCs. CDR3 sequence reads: CATSDRHGTGEQYF. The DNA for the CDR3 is TGTGCCACCAGTGATCGCCACGGGACAGGCGAGCAGTACTTC.